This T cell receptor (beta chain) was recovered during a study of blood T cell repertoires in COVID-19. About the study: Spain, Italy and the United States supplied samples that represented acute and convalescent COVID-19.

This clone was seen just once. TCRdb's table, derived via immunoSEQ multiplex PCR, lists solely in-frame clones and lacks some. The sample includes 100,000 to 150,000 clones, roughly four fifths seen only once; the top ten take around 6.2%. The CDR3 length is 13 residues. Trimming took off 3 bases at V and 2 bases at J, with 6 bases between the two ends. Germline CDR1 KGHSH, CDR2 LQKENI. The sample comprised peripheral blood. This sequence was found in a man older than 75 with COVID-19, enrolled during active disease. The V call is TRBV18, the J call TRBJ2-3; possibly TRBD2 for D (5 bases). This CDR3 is CASSPRDTDTQYF. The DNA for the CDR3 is TGTGCCAGCTCACCCCGGGACACAGATACGCAGTATTTT. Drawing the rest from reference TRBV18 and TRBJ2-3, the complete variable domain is NAGVMQNPRHLVRRRGQEARLRCSPMKGHSHVYWYRQLPEEGLKFMVYLQKENIIDESGMPKERFSAEFPKEGPSILRIQQVVRGDSAAYFCASSPRDTDTQYFGPGTRLTVL.